This paragraph reports one TCR beta chain. No antigen is known for it. No per-base quality is available; no much larger clone lies one base away. Library preparation employed the immunoSEQ multiplex PCR assay. The authors' analysis ran thus. A statistical classification framework was developed to diagnose cytomegalovirus status using the catalog of TCR beta chain sequences. TCRdb limited this immuneACCESS table to in-frame rearrangements with V and J called. A share of clones is missing; checked studies link under half to unresolved V genes, and the rest is unexplained. That table furnishes V, J and clone size, whereas the DNA furnished D and trimming. The sample yields 90,000 to 110,000 clones; almost 90% were counted once. The ten biggest clones cover 2% to 2.5% of the sample. This sample was included in a study of cytomegalovirus exposure and HLA in healthy donors listed by TCRdb under 2017. Concerning the study at large: According to a later analysis, one platform produced both the roughly 120 validation repertoires and the 700 or so repertoires of the first cohort. In addition to the first cohort of 666 subjects, a separate validation cohort of 120 different subjects was used. The study was designed to test whether signatures of past pathogen exposure could be identified by cataloging public T cell receptors. To predict cytomegalovirus infection status, the study brought together high-throughput TCR immunosequencing, statistical association of individual TCRs with disease status, and machine learning. Broader findings and caveats from the paper: The study listed 164 TCR beta chains as associated with cytomegalovirus. The authors suggested that the approach could potentially be extended to other disease states and immunological phenotypes. The validation cohort had no HLA typing available for a later analysis, so co-occurrence within that cohort was assessed over all 120 or so repertoires. A few of the identified cytomegalovirus-associated TCR beta chains were confirmed in vitro to be specific for cytomegalovirus antigens. While some public TCRs were present in many individuals, most TCR sequences turned up only very rarely across donors. The classifier was reported to diagnose cytomegalovirus status with high specificity and sensitivity in both the original cohort and the validation cohort. Of the cluster scores, roughly 95% were above 0 in a later analysis, which found that TCRs clustered in the first cohort also tended to co-occur in the 95 to 150 validation repertoires.

The donors were included in the validation cohort of 90 to 150 subjects, a group kept apart from the approximately 690-subject first cohort. The sequenced sample was PBMCs. The sequence was collected from a young woman in good health and CMV-seronegative.

The DNA sequence is as follows: TGTGCCAGCAGCCCCGCTAGGGACTTTCCCTACGAGCAGTACTTC. It codes for CASSPARDFPYEQYF. Recombination joined TRBV7-9 with TRBJ2-7; the D gene is perhaps TRBD2, from 6 matching bases. The CDR1 and CDR2 encoded by the germline V gene (reference sequence) are SEHNR and FQNEAQ. V is reduced by 5 bases and J by 2 bases, leaving a spacing of 16 bases between them. Including the terminal cysteine and phenylalanine, the CDR3 comprises 15 residues. The only DNA kept is the CDR3, 45 bases in frame from the first base.